These 5 T cell receptor beta chains share one sample of origin, sequenced in a study of T-cell memory formation after mild COVID-19. TCRdb ran MiXCR on the 5' RACE reads and lists one entry per CDR3 protein. The sample gives some 300,000 distinct CDR3 sequences, approximately 22% of which show up once; around 23% is in the top ten. Sequencing was carried out using PBMCs or a T cell subset sorted from them (not recorded which). These receptors originate from a man younger than 30 who had mild COVID-19 (a few samples of this study predate the infection). Cell type and time point are not known.

The sample holds a few counts of this clonotype. This chain connects TRBV19 to TRBJ2-3; tentatively, D is TRBD1 or TRBD2 (5 bases each). Trimming stripped 3 bases from V and 4 bases from J, with 14 bases between. Germline lookup yields CDR1 LNHDA and CDR2 SQIVND (reference sequence). This CDR3 region has 15 residues. CDR3 region: CASSMEGRGADTQYF. The CDR3 bases are TGTGCCAGTAGTATGGAAGGAAGGGGAGCAGATACGCAGTATTTT. Complete variable domain (other parts from reference TRBV19 and TRBJ2-3): DGGITQSPKYLFRKEGQNVTLSCEQNLNHDAMYWYRQDPGQGLRLIYYSQIVNDFQKGDIAEGYSVSREKKESFPLTVTSAQKNPTAFYLCASSMEGRGADTQYFGPGTRLTVL.

The chain has TRBV7-2 and TRBJ1-5; no reliable D call. The CDR3 sequence is 13 residues long. V was trimmed by 3 bases and J by 0 bases, leaving 3 bases between them. CDR1 is SGHTA, CDR2 FQGNSA, per germline. The CDR3 nucleotides are TGTGCCAGCAGCTTTAATAGCAATCAGCCCCAGCATTTT. Translation: CASSFNSNQPQHF.

The V call is TRBV2, the J call TRBJ2-7, with D unresolved. Between the trimmed V and J ends, which lost 7 bases and 2 bases, there was a span of 9 bases. Germline CDR1 reads SNHLY; CDR2 reads FYNNEI. The CDR3 length is 12 residues. CDR3 nucleotides: TGTGCCAGCACTATAAGTCCCTACGAGCAGTACGTC. Its translation: CASTISPYEQYV.

This chain links TRBV7-9 with TRBJ1-2; 10 bases fit TRBD1. The ends lost 3 bases at V and 5 bases at J; junction bases unmatched: 12. Germline loops: CDR1 SEHNR, CDR2 FQNEAQ (reference sequence). The CDR3 has 17 residues. The CDR3 region is CASSFGQGVEAGYGYTF. CDR3 DNA sequence: TGTGCCAGCAGCTTCGGACAGGGGGTCGAGGCAGGGTATGGCTACACCTTC.

The chain links TRBV5-4 to TRBJ2-1; D is possibly TRBD1 or TRBD2 (5 bases each). CDR1 is SGHNT and CDR2 is YYREEE in the germline V gene (reference sequence). V was clipped by 0 bases and J by 7 bases, with 14 bases between them. The CDR3 has 15 amino acids. CDR3 nucleotides: TGTGCCAGCAGCTTGGGTGGGGACCGGAGGAATGAGCAGTTCTTC. Translating gives CASSLGGDRRNEQFF.